Described below is a single T cell receptor (beta chain) sequence and its context. The antigen is undetermined. The data derive from a study of T-cell memory formation after mild COVID-19. The germline CDR1 and CDR2 sequences are MGHRA and YSYEKL. The CDR3 is 15 amino acids. Unmatched junction bases numbered 6, after V lost 4 bases and J lost 2 bases. TCRdb independently ran MiXCR on the 5' RACE reads; one entry per CDR3 protein. The sample consists of 100,000 to 150,000 distinct CDR3 sequences, around a sixth of them appearing once. Overall study findings and caveats: Researchers report contracting CD4+ clones mostly in CM and EM, with CD8+ clones in EMRA.

This TCR came from an adult woman who had mild COVID-19 (a few samples of this study predate the infection). Cell type and time point are not known. The sequenced sample consisted of PBMCs or a T cell subset sorted from them (not recorded which). V usage is TRBV4-1 and J usage is TRBJ2-5; 8 nucleotides agree with TRBD2. The CDR3 DNA reads TGCGCCAGCAGCCGTGGAAGCGGGGGACAAGAGACCCAGTACTTC. Translating gives CASSRGSGGQETQYF.